A selection of T cell receptor beta chains follows, all from one sample in a study of human T cells and chemical hapten exposure. TCRdb reprocessed the RACE reads with MiXCR, giving one entry per CDR3 protein. Among some 38,000 distinct CDR3 sequences listed, 7.5% to 8% were seen once. This material consisted of whole blood, taken in connection with sensitization to the hapten diphenylcyclopropenone (DPC). The receptor source for this set is a woman aged 45-59 years with alopecia areata. Some clones in this sample may be carry-over from other donors' samples. Both conserved end residues are part of each CDR3. Each record gives: V gene, J gene, D gene, clone size, CDR3 DNA, CDR3 protein. A D gene is named only where the DNA matches it firmly. Rows may omit the clone size; those that give it use once, few, many or a size class.

TRBV29-1	TRBJ2-7	NA	many	TGCAGCGCTTTACAGGGCGCAGGGTACGAGCAGTACTTC	CSALQGAGYEQYF
TRBV21-1	TRBJ2-3	NA	many	TGTGCCAGCAGGGGAGCGGGAGGGCCGGAAGATACGCAGTATTTT	CASRGAGGPEDTQYF
TRBV12-3/TRBV12-4	TRBJ1-5	NA	many	TGTGCCAGCAGTCCTGGACAGACGATCAATCAGCCCCAGCATTTT	CASSPGQTINQPQHF
TRBV7-2	TRBJ2-1	NA	NA	TGTGCCAGCAGCTTAAGCTACAATGAGCAGTTCTTC	CASSLSYNEQFF
TRBV29-1	TRBJ1-1	TRBD1	few	TGCAGCGTTGCCGGGACAGGGGTCACTGAAGCTTTCTTT	CSVAGTGVTEAFF
TRBV7-2	TRBJ2-5	NA	few	TGTGCCAGCAGCCCCCGGCCGGGGACGAAGACCCAGTACTTC	CASSPRPGTKTQYF
TRBV7-6	TRBJ2-1	TRBD1	many	TGTGCCAGCAGCTTAGGGACAGGGATTGGCAATGAGCAGTTCTTC	CASSLGTGIGNEQFF
TRBV5-1	TRBJ1-1	TRBD1	many	TGCGCCAGCAGCGGGGAGGGGGCCTCGAACACTGAAGCTTTCTTT	CASSGEGASNTEAFF
TRBV5-5	TRBJ2-3	NA	NA	TGTGCCAGCAGCTTGGCCATGCTAGAGTGGGATACGCAGTATTTT	CASSLAMLEWDTQYF
TRBV6-5	TRBJ1-1	NA	few	TGTGCCAGCAGTTACTCGACAAGGGGGGCTAACACTGAAGCTTTCTTT	CASSYSTRGANTEAFF
TRBV7-2	TRBJ2-2	NA	few	TGTGCCAGCAGCGGGGGTCGCGGGGAGCTGTTTTTT	CASSGGRGELFF
TRBV20-1	TRBJ1-5	NA	many	TGCAGTGCTACCCTTCGGCAGACTAGCAATCAGCCCCAGCATTTT	CSATLRQTSNQPQHF
TRBV6-5	TRBJ2-7	NA	many	TGTGCCAGCAGTCGGACGGGTAGCGAGCAGTACTTC	CASSRTGSEQYF
TRBV20-1	TRBJ1-1	TRBD1	many	TGCAGTGCTTCAACAGGGGGCGCGACTGAAGCTTTCTTT	CSASTGGATEAFF
TRBV27	TRBJ2-3	TRBD1	NA	TGTGCCAGCAGTTCCTGGACAGGGAAAGATACGCAGTATTTT	CASSSWTGKDTQYF
TRBV29-1	TRBJ2-7	TRBD2	NA	TGCAGCGTTGTTCAGCCGACTAGCGGGAGGTCCCACGAGCAGTACTTC	CSVVQPTSGRSHEQYF
TRBV5-4	TRBJ2-3	TRBD2	many	TGTGCCAGCAGCTTGGGACTAGCGGGAGCGTCAGATACGCAGTATTTT	CASSLGLAGASDTQYF
TRBV20-1	TRBJ1-2	TRBD1	NA	TGCAGTGCTAGACGGACAGGGAATGGCTACACCTTC	CSARRTGNGYTF
TRBV6-4	TRBJ2-6	NA	many	TGTGCCAGCGGGCCTCCCTCTGGGGCCAACGTCCTGACTTTC	CASGPPSGANVLTF
TRBV27	TRBJ1-1	TRBD1	NA	TGTGCCAGCAGTTTATATACAGGGGGCCGGGGCACTGAAGCTTTCTTT	CASSLYTGGRGTEAFF
TRBV5-1	TRBJ2-3	NA	few	TGCGCCAGCAGCTTGGAGCGTTCGGACTGGGATACGCAGTATTTT	CASSLERSDWDTQYF
TRBV21-1	TRBJ2-1	NA	few	TGTGCCAGCAGCAAAAATCCGGGGAGGAAGCAGTTCTTC	CASSKNPGRKQFF
TRBV29-1	TRBJ1-1	TRBD1	NA	TGCAGCTCACGACAGGGATTGGGCACTGAAGCTTTCTTT	CSSRQGLGTEAFF
TRBV6-6	TRBJ2-3	NA	many	TGTGCCAGCAGTTACCAAGGCCGGCCTAACACAGATACGCAGTATTTT	CASSYQGRPNTDTQYF
TRBV5-4	TRBJ2-2	NA	many	TGTGCCAGCACCAACGAGGAAGGGAAAGCCGGGGAGCTGTTTTTT	CASTNEEGKAGELFF
TRBV28	TRBJ1-4	TRBD1	few	TGTGCCAGCAGTCCCCCGACAGGGGGGAGGGTGAAACTGTTTTTT	CASSPPTGGRVKLFF
TRBV11-2	TRBJ1-1	NA	many	TGTGCCAGCAGCCACTCGTCTTATCCCACAGTGAACACTGAAGCTTTCTTT	CASSHSSYPTVNTEAFF
TRBV2	TRBJ2-4	NA	many	TGTGCCAGCAGTGAAGAGGGGACGACCAAAAACATTCAGTACTTC	CASSEEGTTKNIQYF
TRBV12-5	TRBJ1-1	NA	NA	TGTGCTAGTGGTTTGGTACCGGGGGATCCTGAAGCTTTCTTT	CASGLVPGDPEAFF
TRBV18	TRBJ1-1	NA	NA	TGTGCCAGCTCAGCCGAGAGTGCTGGGGGGGCTTTCTTT	CASSAESAGGAFF
TRBV20-1	TRBJ1-3	TRBD1	many	TGCAGTGCTCAGGGGGATAAAGTCAGCTCTGGAAACACCATATATTTT	CSAQGDKVSSGNTIYF
TRBV12-2	TRBJ1-5	NA	many	TGTGCAAGTCGCGAGGACAGGGGGCAGAACCAGCCCCAGCATTTT	CASREDRGQNQPQHF
TRBV10-3	TRBJ2-6	NA	many	TGTGCCATCAGTCCTAATTCTAGGTCCTGGACTGGGGCCAACGTCCTGACTTTC	CAISPNSRSWTGANVLTF
TRBV12-3/TRBV12-4	TRBJ2-2	NA	few	TGTGCCCTGAAGATAAGTTACACCGGGGAGCTGTTTTTT	CALKISYTGELFF
TRBV11-2	TRBJ2-1	TRBD2	few	TGTGCCAGCAGCACTTCCGGGACTAGCTACAATGAGCAGTTCTTC	CASSTSGTSYNEQFF
TRBV30	TRBJ2-3	NA	few	TGTGCCTGGGGGGTGGCGGGCCCACCAGATACGCAGTATTTT	CAWGVAGPPDTQYF
TRBV11-2	TRBJ2-7	TRBD2	few	TGTGCCAGCAGCTACCGCCGGGAGGGACTATCGTTC	CASSYRREGLSF
TRBV29-1	TRBJ1-2	NA	medium-sized	TGCAGCGTTGTGAGGGCTACGTATGGCTACACCTTC	CSVVRATYGYTF
TRBV19	TRBJ1-5	NA	many	TGTGCCAGTAGTATGGACCCCTATAGCAATCAGCCCCAGCATTTT	CASSMDPYSNQPQHF
TRBV20-1	TRBJ1-4	NA	many	TGCAGTGCTAGTCAATCAACAGGGTCTAATGAAAAACTGTTTTTT	CSASQSTGSNEKLFF
TRBV7-3	TRBJ2-3	TRBD2	many	TGTGCCAGCAGCCTAAACCTGGCTAGCGGGAGGAGCACAGATACGCAGTATTTT	CASSLNLASGRSTDTQYF
TRBV12-3/TRBV12-4	TRBJ1-3	TRBD1	many	TGTGCCAGCAGGCGACAGGGTCTCTCTGGAAACACCATATATTTT	CASRRQGLSGNTIYF
TRBV7-3	TRBJ2-7	NA	many	TGTGCCAGCAGCCCTGGACATTTAGCCTACGAGCAGTACTTC	CASSPGHLAYEQYF
TRBV6-2/TRBV6-3	TRBJ2-7	NA	NA	TGTGCCGTCGGGACTTTAGTAATCTACGAGCAGTACTTC	CAVGTLVIYEQYF
TRBV5-1	TRBJ2-5	TRBD2	NA	TGCGCCAGCAGCACCCGACTAGCGGGGGAGACCCAGTACTTC	CASSTRLAGETQYF
TRBV18	TRBJ2-1	NA	many	TGTGCCAGCTCACCGAATCGAAATGAGCAGTTCTTC	CASSPNRNEQFF
TRBV6-2/TRBV6-3	TRBJ2-1	TRBD2	many	TGTGCCAGCAGTCTCGGGACTAGCGGGAGAAATGAGCAGTTCTTC	CASSLGTSGRNEQFF
TRBV6-6	TRBJ2-7	NA	many	TGTGCCAGCAGTTACACCCCCGGGACGACAATCTCCTACGAGCAGTACTTC	CASSYTPGTTISYEQYF
TRBV7-7	TRBJ1-5	NA	many	TGTGCTAGCAGGTATAACCGGGACACTCGACAGCCCCAGCATTTT	CASRYNRDTRQPQHF
TRBV4-1	TRBJ2-7	NA	many	TGCGCCAGCAGCCAAGAGTACAGCTCCTACGAGCAGTACTTC	CASSQEYSSYEQYF
TRBV28	TRBJ1-5	NA	few	TGTGCCAGCAGTTTATTCCCCGGGCGTAGCAATCAGCCCCAGCATTTT	CASSLFPGRSNQPQHF